These 8 T cell receptor beta chains share one sample of origin, sequenced in a study of CD8+CD57+ T cells in acquired aplastic anemia. Genomic DNA, serving as template, underwent TCR beta VDJ and CDR3 profiling. TCRdb independently ran MiXCR on the reads; one entry per CDR3 protein. This table has 200,000 to 250,000 distinct CDR3 sequences, roughly 33% appearing once. The sequencing sample was made of sorted CD4+, CD8+, or CD8+CD57+ T cells (not recorded which) from PBMCs. The receptors originated from a human donor in good health, serving as a control.

On this clonotype: Just one base apart from a much larger clone, this may be a read error. This rearrangement joins TRBV2 to TRBJ2-7; TRBD1 aligns across 9 bases. The V and J ends lost 6 bases and 0 bases, in that order; junction bases with no gene match: 6. CDR1 is SNHLY, CDR2 FYNNEI, per germline. The CDR3 has 15 residues. As DNA, the CDR3 is TGTGCCAGCAGCTCCGGGACAGGGAGCTCCTACGAGCAGTACTTC. Its translation: CASSSGTGSSYEQYF.

V and J are TRBV7-7 and TRBJ2-5; TRBD2 agrees at 8 bases. Trimming cost V 5 bases and J 4 bases; bases outside gene matches: 6. The CDR3 totals 14 residues. In germline, CDR1 is SSHAT, CDR2 FNYEAQ (reference sequence). CDR3: CASSLPREVETQYF. The CDR3, as DNA: TGTGCCAGCAGCCTACCGCGGGAGGTAGAGACCCAGTACTTC.

The chain uses TRBV12-3 or TRBV12-4 and TRBJ1-1, with D possibly matching TRBD1 (5 bases). V was cut by 5 bases and J by 0 bases, with 19 bases left in between. The CDR3 is made up of 17 amino acids. The CDR3 DNA reads as TGTGCCAGCAGTCCCGACAGTGTCCTCGCGCTGAACACTGAAGCTTTCTTT. Its translation: CASSPDSVLALNTEAFF.

Details on this clonotype: Lacking the conserved final phenylalanine or tryptophan, this CDR3 likely reflects a read error. The CDR3 here is CASESGTTRVPGANVLTS. The CDR3 nucleotides read TGTGCCAGCGAGTCCGGGACAACAAGGGTTCCTGGGGCCAACGTCCTGACTTCC. The V and J genes are TRBV6-1 and TRBJ2-6; a weak D match, TRBD1 (6 bases). V was clipped by 8 bases and J by 2 bases, with 22 bases between them. Germline V gives CDR1 MNHNS, CDR2 SASEGT. The CDR3 is 18 amino acids.

The sample holds many counts of this clonotype. The V and J genes are TRBV7-9 and TRBJ1-4, with D possibly matching TRBD1 (5 bases). The germline V gene has CDR1 SEHNR and CDR2 FQNEAQ (reference sequence). V lost 5 bases to trimming and J lost 6 bases, with 10 bases between them. The CDR3 extends over 13 amino acids. CDR3 nucleotide sequence: TGTGCCAGCAGCCGCGGGGCCTATGAAAAACTGTTTTTT. It specifies CASSRGAYEKLFF.

The chain recombines TRBV11-2 with TRBJ2-7; the match to TRBD2 covers 13 bases. Germline CDR1 reads SGHAT; CDR2 reads FQNNGV. This CDR3 is built from 16 residues. V lost 1 base and J lost 3; bases outside the gene matches: 3. The CDR3 DNA reads as TGTGCCAGCAGCTTAGGGACTAGCGGGAGTCTCTACGAGCAGTACTTC. Translated, it gives CASSLGTSGSLYEQYF.

This clonotype was observed a single time. The chain carries TRBV20-1 and TRBJ2-7; 10 bases match TRBD2. The ends lost 1 base at V and 4 bases at J; junction bases unmatched: 7. Germline loops: CDR1 DFQATT, CDR2 SNEGSKA (reference sequence). The CDR3 totals 15 residues. The DNA for the CDR3 is TGCAGTGCTAGAGGGTCTAGCGGGAGTTGGTACGAGCAGTACTTC. Translated, it gives CSARGSSGSWYEQYF.

This clonotype was observed many times. The chain is built from TRBV20-1 and TRBJ2-4, with TRBD1 identical over 12 bases. The CDR3 sequence is 15 residues long. Germline V lookup: CDR1 DFQATT, CDR2 SNEGSKA (reference sequence). Trimming removed 0 bases from V and 5 bases from J; junction bases left unmatched: 2. The CDR3 reads CSAREGQGAQNIQYF. The CDR3 DNA follows: TGCAGTGCTAGAGAGGGACAGGGGGCCCAAAACATTCAGTACTTC.